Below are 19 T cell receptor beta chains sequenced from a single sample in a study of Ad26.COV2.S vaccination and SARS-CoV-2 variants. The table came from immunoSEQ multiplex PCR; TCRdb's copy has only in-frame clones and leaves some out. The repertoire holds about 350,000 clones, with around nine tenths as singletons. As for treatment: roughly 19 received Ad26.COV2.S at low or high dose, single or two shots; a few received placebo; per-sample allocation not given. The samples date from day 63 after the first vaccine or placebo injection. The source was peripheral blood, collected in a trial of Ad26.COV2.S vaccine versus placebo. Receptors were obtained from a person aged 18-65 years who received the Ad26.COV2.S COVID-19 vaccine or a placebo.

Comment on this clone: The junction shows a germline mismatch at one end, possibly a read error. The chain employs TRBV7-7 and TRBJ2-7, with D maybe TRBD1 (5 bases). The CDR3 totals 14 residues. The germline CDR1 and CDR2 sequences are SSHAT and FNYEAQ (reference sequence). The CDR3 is CASSSLQAYYEQYF. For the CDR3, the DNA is TGTGCTAGCAGCTCACTACAGGCCTACTACGAGCAGTACTTC. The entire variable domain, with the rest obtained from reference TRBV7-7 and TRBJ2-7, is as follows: GAGVSQSPRYKVTKRGQDVTLRCDPISSHATLYWYQQALGQGPEFLTYFNYEAQPDKSGLPSDRFSAERPEGSISTLTIQRTEQRDSAMYRCASSSLQAYYEQYFGPGTRLTVT.

In nucleotides, the CDR3 is TGCGCCAGCAGCCAAACACAGGGCGGGAGCACTGAAGCTTTCTTT. This translates into CASSQTQGGSTEAFF. The V gene is TRBV4-1, the J gene TRBJ1-1; a possible D gene is TRBD1 (6 bases). The CDR3 extends over 15 amino acids. V lost 2 bases to trimming and J lost 4 bases, with 14 bases between them. The germline V gene encodes CDR1 MGHRA and CDR2 YSYEKL.

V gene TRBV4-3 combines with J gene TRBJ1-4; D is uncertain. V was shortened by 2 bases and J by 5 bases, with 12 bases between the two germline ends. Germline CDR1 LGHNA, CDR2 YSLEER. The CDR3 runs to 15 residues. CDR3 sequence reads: CASSQTALGNEKLFF. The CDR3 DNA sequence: TGCGCCAGCAGCCAAACCGCGCTGGGAAATGAAAAACTGTTTTTT.

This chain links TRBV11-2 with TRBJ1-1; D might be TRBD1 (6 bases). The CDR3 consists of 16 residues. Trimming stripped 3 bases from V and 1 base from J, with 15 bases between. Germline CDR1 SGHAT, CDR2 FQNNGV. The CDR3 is CASSLVQGAPNTEAFF. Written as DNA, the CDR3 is TGTGCCAGCAGCTTGGTACAGGGCGCCCCGAACACTGAAGCTTTCTTT.

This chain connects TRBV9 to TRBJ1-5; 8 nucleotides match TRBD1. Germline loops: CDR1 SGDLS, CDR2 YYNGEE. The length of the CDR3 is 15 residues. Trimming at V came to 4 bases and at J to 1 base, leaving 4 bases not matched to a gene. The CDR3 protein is CASSKTGGSNQPQHF. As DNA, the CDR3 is TGTGCCAGCAGCAAAACAGGGGGAAGCAATCAGCCCCAGCATTTT.

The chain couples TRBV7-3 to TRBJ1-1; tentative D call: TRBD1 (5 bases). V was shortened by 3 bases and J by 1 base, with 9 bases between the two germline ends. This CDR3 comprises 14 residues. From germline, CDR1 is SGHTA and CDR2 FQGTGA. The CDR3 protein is CASSLSRANTEAFF. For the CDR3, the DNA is TGTGCCAGCAGCTTGTCCAGGGCGAACACTGAAGCTTTCTTT.

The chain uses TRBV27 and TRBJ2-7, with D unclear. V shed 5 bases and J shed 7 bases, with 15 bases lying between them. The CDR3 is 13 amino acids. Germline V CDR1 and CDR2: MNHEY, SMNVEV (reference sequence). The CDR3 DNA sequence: TGTGCCAGCAGTCCCCGGGCTCAAGGTGAGCAGTACTTC. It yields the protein CASSPRAQGEQYF.

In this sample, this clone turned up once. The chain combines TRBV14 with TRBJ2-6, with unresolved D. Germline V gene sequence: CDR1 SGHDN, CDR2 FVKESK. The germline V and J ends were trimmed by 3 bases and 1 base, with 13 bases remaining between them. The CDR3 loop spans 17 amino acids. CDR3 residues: CASSQLASWSGANVLTF. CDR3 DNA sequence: TGTGCCAGCAGCCAGCTGGCCAGCTGGTCTGGGGCCAACGTCCTGACTTTC.

The CDR3 loop reads CASSLTSQGYTRANYGYTF. Written as DNA, the CDR3 is TGTGCCAGCAGCTTAACATCCCAAGGGTATACGCGGGCTAACTATGGCTACACCTTC. V gene TRBV7-8 combines with J gene TRBJ1-2; no definite D call. Germline CDR1 SGHVS, CDR2 FQNEAQ. The CDR3 covers 19 residues. Trimming cost V 2 bases and J 0 bases, with 22 bases left between them.

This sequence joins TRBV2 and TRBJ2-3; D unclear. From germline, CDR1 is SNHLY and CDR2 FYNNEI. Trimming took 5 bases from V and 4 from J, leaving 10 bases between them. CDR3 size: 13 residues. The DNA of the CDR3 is TGTGCCAGCAGTATTTCCCAGGCAGATACGCAGTATTTT. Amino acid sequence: CASSISQADTQYF.

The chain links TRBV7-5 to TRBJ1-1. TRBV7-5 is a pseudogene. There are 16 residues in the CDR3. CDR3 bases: TGTGCCAGAAGCGGGGCCATTGGGGGATCGAACACTGAAGCTTTCTTT. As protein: CARSGAIGGSNTEAFF.

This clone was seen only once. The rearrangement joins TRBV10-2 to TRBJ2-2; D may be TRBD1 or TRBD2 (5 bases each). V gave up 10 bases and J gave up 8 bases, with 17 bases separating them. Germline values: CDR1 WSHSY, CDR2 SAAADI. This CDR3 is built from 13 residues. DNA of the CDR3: TGCGCCACCTTGACCCCGGGACCTGGGGAGCTGTTTTTT. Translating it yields CATLTPGPGELFF.

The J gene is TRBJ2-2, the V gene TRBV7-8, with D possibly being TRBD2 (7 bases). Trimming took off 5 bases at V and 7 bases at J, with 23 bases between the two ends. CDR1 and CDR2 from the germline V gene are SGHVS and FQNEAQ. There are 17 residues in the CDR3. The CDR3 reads CASSHPGSGGQSGELFF. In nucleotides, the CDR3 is TGTGCCAGCAGCCATCCGGGGTCCGGGGGGCAGAGCGGGGAGCTGTTTTTT.

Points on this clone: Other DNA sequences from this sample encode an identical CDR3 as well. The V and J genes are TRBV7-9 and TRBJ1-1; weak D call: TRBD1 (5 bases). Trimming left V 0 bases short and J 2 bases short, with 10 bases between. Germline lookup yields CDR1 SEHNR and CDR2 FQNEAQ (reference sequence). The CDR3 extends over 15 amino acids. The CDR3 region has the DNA TGTGCCAGCAGCTTAGCGCAGGGAATAAACACTGAAGCTTTCTTT. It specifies CASSLAQGINTEAFF.

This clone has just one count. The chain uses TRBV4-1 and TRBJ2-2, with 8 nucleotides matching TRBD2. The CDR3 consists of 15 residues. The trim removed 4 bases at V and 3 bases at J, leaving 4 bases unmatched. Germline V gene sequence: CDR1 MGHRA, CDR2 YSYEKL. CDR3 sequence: CASSRGSGDTGELFF. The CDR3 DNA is TGCGCCAGCAGCCGGGGTAGCGGGGACACCGGGGAGCTGTTTTTT.

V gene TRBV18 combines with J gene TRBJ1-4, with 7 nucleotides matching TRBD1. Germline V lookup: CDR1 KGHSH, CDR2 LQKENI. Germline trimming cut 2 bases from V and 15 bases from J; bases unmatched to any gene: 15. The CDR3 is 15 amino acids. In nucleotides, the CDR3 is TGTGCCAGCTCACCAGACGCAGGGGGACGGGGAAAGGTGTTTTTT. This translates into CASSPDAGGRGKVFF.

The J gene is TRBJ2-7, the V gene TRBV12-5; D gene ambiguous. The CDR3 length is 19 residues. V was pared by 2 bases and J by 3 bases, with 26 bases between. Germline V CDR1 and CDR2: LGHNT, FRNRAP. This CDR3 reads CASGLLRPIPGLTIYEQYF. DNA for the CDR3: TGTGCTAGTGGTTTGCTCCGACCCATTCCGGGTCTAACCATCTACGAGCAGTACTTC.

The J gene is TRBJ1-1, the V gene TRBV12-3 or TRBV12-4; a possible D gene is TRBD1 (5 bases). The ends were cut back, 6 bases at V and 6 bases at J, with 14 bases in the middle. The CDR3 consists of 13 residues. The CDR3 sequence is CASRKPGFAEAFF. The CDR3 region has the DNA TGTGCCAGCAGGAAACCAGGGTTCGCTGAAGCTTTCTTT.

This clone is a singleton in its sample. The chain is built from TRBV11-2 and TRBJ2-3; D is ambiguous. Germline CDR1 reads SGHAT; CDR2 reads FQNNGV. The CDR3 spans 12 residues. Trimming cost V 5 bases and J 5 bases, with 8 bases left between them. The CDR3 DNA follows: TGTGCCAGCAGCCTAGTTGGAGATACGCAGTATTTT. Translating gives CASSLVGDTQYF.